These 8 T cell receptor beta chains came from one sample sequenced in a study of T cell repertoires in breast cancer. Blocking oligonucleotides added to a second nested PCR suppressed unpaired genes. TCRdb reanalysed the emulsion pairing reads using MiXCR and keeps one entry per CDR3 protein. The sample holds some 37,000 distinct CDR3 sequences, about 48% seen once. An expanded emulsion RT-PCR with primers for all TCR V genes paired CD8+ T cell chains. The sequencing input was CD8+ T cells. The source is a pool of human donors with breast cancer or a healthy control (not recorded which).

The rearrangement joins TRBV5-4 to TRBJ2-3, with 7 bases that match TRBD2. CDR1 and CDR2 (germline): SGHNT, YYREEE (reference sequence). With V trimmed by 4 bases and J by 6 bases, 14 bases remained unmatched. The CDR3 is 16 amino acids. For the CDR3, the DNA is TGTGCCAGCAGCCCTAGGGAGGGTCGAGGGTTGGATACGCAGTATTTT. Translation: CASSPREGRGLDTQYF. Based on the CDR3 plus reference TRBV5-4 and TRBJ2-3, the full variable domain is ETGVTQSPTHLIKTRGQQVTLRCSSQSGHNTVSWYQQALGQGPQFIFQYYREEENGRGNFPPRFSGLQFPNYSSELNVNALELDDSALYLCASSPREGRGLDTQYFGPGTRLTVL.

V and J are TRBV7-9 and TRBJ1-1; D not certain. V was clipped by 2 bases and J by 3 bases, with 7 bases between them. CDR3 length equals 13 residues. Germline CDR1 reads SEHNR; CDR2 reads FQNEAQ (reference sequence). This CDR3 reads CASSLRGDTEAFF. In DNA form, the CDR3 reads TGTGCCAGCAGCTTACGCGGAGACACTGAAGCTTTCTTT.

The chain has TRBV2 and TRBJ1-1, with D unresolved. This CDR3 region has 13 residues. Per the germline V gene, CDR1 is SNHLY and CDR2 is FYNNEI. With 4 bases removed from V and 1 base from J, the gap between germline ends came to 7 bases. CDR3 DNA sequence: TGTGCCAGCAGTGCGACAAGGAACACTGAAGCTTTCTTT. The encoded protein is CASSATRNTEAFF. Drawing the rest from reference TRBV2 and TRBJ1-1, the complete variable domain is EPEVTQTPSHQVTQMGQEVILRCVPISNHLYFYWYRQILGQKVEFLVSFYNNEISEKSEIFDDQFSVERPDGSNFTLKIRSTKLEDSAMYFCASSATRNTEAFFGQGTRLTVV.

The chain has TRBV29-1 and TRBJ2-1; 10 nucleotides align to TRBD1. This CDR3 has 14 amino acids. V was pared by 5 bases and J by 3 bases, with 4 bases of the junction left unmatched. CDR1 is SQVTM and CDR2 is ANQGSEA in the germline V gene. The CDR3 DNA reads TGCAGCGTTACACGGGACAGGGGCTACAATGAGCAGTTCTTC. Translated: CSVTRDRGYNEQFF.

As concerns this clonotype: Lacking the conserved final phenylalanine or tryptophan, this CDR3 likely reflects a read error. The CDR3 here is CASDSSSGNTIYS. CDR3 DNA: TGTGCCAGCGACAGTAGCTCTGGAAACACCATATATTCT. V gene TRBV2 combines with J gene TRBJ1-3; D perhaps matches TRBD1 (5 bases). The CDR3 is 13 residues long. Trimming removed 8 bases from V and 0 bases from J, with 8 bases in between. Germline loops: CDR1 SNHLY, CDR2 FYNNEI.

This clonotype has only one observation. A much larger clone lies a single base off, so this may be a read error. As the CDR3 is not closed by the conserved phenylalanine or tryptophan, this likely results from a read error. The rearrangement joins TRBV20-1 to TRBJ1-5; D is possibly TRBD1 (6 bases). V dropped 5 bases and J dropped 6 bases, with 17 bases sitting between them. In germline, CDR1 is DFQATT, CDR2 SNEGSKA (reference sequence). This CDR3 has 14 residues. The CDR3 spells CSAEQGSQSQPQHL. CDR3 bases: TGCAGTGCTGAACAGGGTAGCCAAAGTCAGCCCCAGCATTTA.

The chain recombines TRBV10-2 with TRBJ2-5; D uncertain. The CDR3 loop spans 13 amino acids. The germline CDR1 and CDR2 sequences are WSHSY and SAAADI. V was shortened by 0 bases and J by 7 bases, with 9 bases between the two germline ends. The CDR3 nucleotides read TGCGCCAGCAGTGAGTCAATGGTGGGGACCCAGTACTTC. As protein: CASSESMVGTQYF.

J is TRBJ2-7 and V is TRBV6-1, with 14 bases aligning to TRBD2. The CDR3 length is 15 residues. The germline CDR1 and CDR2 sequences are MNHNS and SASEGT. V dropped 10 bases and J dropped 5; count of bases not matched to a gene: 10. In DNA form, the CDR3 reads TGTGCCACCTGGACGGGACTAGCGGGAGTCAACGAGCAGTACTTC. Protein sequence: CATWTGLAGVNEQYF.